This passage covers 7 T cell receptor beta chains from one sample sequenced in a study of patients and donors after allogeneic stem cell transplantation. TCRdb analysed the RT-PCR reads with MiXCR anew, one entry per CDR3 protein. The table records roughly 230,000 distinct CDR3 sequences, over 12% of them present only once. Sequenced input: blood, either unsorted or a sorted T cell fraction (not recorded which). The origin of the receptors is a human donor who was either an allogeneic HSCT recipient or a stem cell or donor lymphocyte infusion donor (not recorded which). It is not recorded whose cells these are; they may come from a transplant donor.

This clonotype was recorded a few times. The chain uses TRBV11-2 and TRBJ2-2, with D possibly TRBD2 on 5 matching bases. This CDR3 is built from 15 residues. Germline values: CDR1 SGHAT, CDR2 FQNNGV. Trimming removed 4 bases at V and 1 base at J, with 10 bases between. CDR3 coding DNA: TGTGCCAGCAGCTCCCCCCGGGAGAACACCGGGGAGCTGTTTTTT. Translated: CASSSPRENTGELFF.

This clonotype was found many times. Here the CDR3 DNA reads TGCAGTGCTAGAGACAAGGACACTGAAGCTTTCTTT. Translating gives CSARDKDTEAFF. This sequence joins TRBV20-1 and TRBJ1-1; no definite D call. The germline V gene encodes CDR1 DFQATT and CDR2 SNEGSKA (reference sequence). The length of the CDR3 is 12 residues. Trimming shortened V by 0 bases and J by 3 bases, and 5 bases separated the two germline ends.

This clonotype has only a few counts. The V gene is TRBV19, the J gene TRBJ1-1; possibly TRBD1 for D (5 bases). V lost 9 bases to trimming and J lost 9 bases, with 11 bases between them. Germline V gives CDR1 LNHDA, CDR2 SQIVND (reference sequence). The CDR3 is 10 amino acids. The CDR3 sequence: CASGTEKAFF. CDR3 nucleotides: TGTGCCAGCGGGACGGAAAAAGCTTTCTTT. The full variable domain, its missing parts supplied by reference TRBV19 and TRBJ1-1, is DGGITQSPKYLFRKEGQNVTLSCEQNLNHDAMYWYRQDPGQGLRLIYYSQIVNDFQKGDIAEGYSVSREKKESFPLTVTSAQKNPTAFYLCASGTEKAFFGQGTRLTVV.

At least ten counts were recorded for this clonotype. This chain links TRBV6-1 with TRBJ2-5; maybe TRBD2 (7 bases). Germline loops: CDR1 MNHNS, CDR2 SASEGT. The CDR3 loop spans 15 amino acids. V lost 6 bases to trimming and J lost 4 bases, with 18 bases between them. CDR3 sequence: CASSSRVGGGETQYF. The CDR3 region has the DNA TGTGCCAGCAGCTCCAGGGTGGGAGGGGGAGAGACCCAGTACTTC.

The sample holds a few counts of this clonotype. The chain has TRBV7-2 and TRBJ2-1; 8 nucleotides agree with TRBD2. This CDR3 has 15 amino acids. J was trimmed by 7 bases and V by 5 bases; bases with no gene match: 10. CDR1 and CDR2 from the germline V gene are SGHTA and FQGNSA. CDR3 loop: CASSLSPGLGNEQFF. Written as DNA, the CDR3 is TGTGCCAGCAGCCTCTCACCGGGACTAGGGAATGAGCAGTTCTTC. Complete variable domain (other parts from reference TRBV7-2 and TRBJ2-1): GAGVSQSPSNKVTEKGKDVELRCDPISGHTALYWYRQSLGQGLEFLIYFQGNSAPDKSGLPSDRFSAERTGGSVSTLTIQRTQQEDSAVYLCASSLSPGLGNEQFFGPGTRLTVL.

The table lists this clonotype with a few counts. CDR3 sequence reads: CAISERDRGTNEQFF. CDR3 sequence (DNA): TGTGCCATCAGTGAACGGGACAGGGGAACCAATGAGCAGTTCTTC. This rearrangement joins TRBV10-3 to TRBJ2-1; 10 bases are shared with TRBD1. CDR3 length: 15 amino acids. With V trimmed by 3 bases and J by 6 bases, 5 bases remained unmatched. The germline gives CDR1 ENHRY, CDR2 SYGVKD.

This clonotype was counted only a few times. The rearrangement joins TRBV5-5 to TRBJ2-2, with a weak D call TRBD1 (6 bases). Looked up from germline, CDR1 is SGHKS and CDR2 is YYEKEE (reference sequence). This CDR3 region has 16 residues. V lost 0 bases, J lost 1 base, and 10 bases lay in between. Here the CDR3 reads CASSLVGAQNTGELFF. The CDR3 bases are TGTGCCAGCAGCTTGGTGGGGGCCCAGAACACCGGGGAGCTGTTTTTT. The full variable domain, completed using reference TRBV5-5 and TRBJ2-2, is DAGVTQSPTHLIKTRGQQVTLRCSPISGHKSVSWYQQVLGQGPQFIFQYYEKEERGRGNFPDRFSARQFPNYSSELNVNALLLGDSALYLCASSLVGAQNTGELFFGEGSRLTVL.